A selection of T cell receptor beta chains follows, all from one sample in a study of blood T cell repertoires in COVID-19. Libraries were prepared by immunoSEQ multiplex PCR; TCRdb keeps only in-frame clonotypes and omits some of them. The table has approximately 140,000 clones, about 83% seen once. The sequenced sample was peripheral blood. These receptors all come from a man aged 45 to 65 with acute or convalescent COVID-19. CDR3s include the opening cysteine and the closing phenylalanine or tryptophan. The D gene is left open where the match is weak.

d_gene	j_gene	len	v_gene	CDR3aa
.	TRBJ2-6	16	TRBV4-1	CASSQGPFSGANVLTF
TRBD2	TRBJ2-3	17	TRBV13	CASSLRAGGPRTDTQYF
.	TRBJ1-1	13	TRBV5-6	CASSLLGDTEAFF
TRBD1	TRBJ1-2	16	TRBV24-1	CATSDPSTGLNYGYTF
.	TRBJ2-7	13	TRBV18	CASSPSISYEQYF
TRBD1	TRBJ1-1	15	TRBV12-5	CASGLVLTGDTEAFF
TRBD1	TRBJ1-2	15	TRBV19	CASSTRDRGIGGYTF
TRBD2	TRBJ2-7	18	TRBV10-3	CAISPRVALAGGDYEQYF
TRBD1	TRBJ1-1	15	TRBV9	CASSVGTGGNTEAFF
.	TRBJ1-4	13	TRBV12-3/TRBV12-4	CASRTGYGEKLFF
TRBD1	TRBJ2-3	14	TRBV2	CASREDRGIDTQYF
.	TRBJ2-2	16	TRBV10-3	CAISGSGTKNTGELFF
.	TRBJ1-3	15	TRBV5-6	CASSSWEGGGNTIYF
TRBD1	TRBJ2-2	15	TRBV7-3	CASSRQGAIGGELFF
.	TRBJ2-1	16	TRBV6-1	CASSEGAGRTYNEQFF
TRBD1	TRBJ2-7	13	TRBV18	CASSLGQGYEQYF
.	TRBJ1-1	14	TRBV27	CASSFSGRNTEAFF
.	TRBJ1-2	14	TRBV11-2	CASSPSAGDYGYTF
TRBD2	TRBJ2-1	15	TRBV11-2	CASSLRETSVNEQFF
.	TRBJ1-2	19	TRBV10-3	CAISESAGVTPLANYGYTF
TRBD1	TRBJ1-6	15	TRBV6-5	CASRPGGIYNSPLHF
TRBD1	TRBJ1-4	14	TRBV11-1	CASSSDRGNEKLFF
.	TRBJ1-3	17	TRBV12-2	CASRLSEGRFSGNTIYF
.	TRBJ1-3	15	TRBV9	CASSVTTGPGNTIYF
TRBD1	TRBJ2-7	16	TRBV29-1	CSVEVILPGQAYEQYF
.	TRBJ1-4	16	TRBV5-1	CASSHQPGSDNEKLFF
TRBD1	TRBJ1-1	15	TRBV5-1	CASSPGGQGITEAFF
TRBD1	TRBJ1-6	15	TRBV2	CASSLTRDSNSPLHF
.	TRBJ2-1	15	TRBV30	CAWRAGLHLYNEQFF
.	TRBJ2-2	18	TRBV11-2	CASSLPPTSALGTGELFF
.	TRBJ1-1	11	TRBV19	CASRRGSEAFF
.	TRBJ1-6	13	TRBV10-2	CASSTGIGSPLHF
.	TRBJ2-7	16	TRBV7-3	CASSPIGGSESYEQYF
TRBD1	TRBJ2-3	16	TRBV24-1	CATSDPGRGQGDTQYF
.	TRBJ2-7	16	TRBV5-5	CASSILAGTDYYEQYF